One and the same sample provided the 24 T cell receptor beta chains below, sequenced in a study of T cell changes during pregnancy in multiple sclerosis. This table comes from immunoSEQ multiplex PCR, and its TCRdb copy is limited to in-frame clones, with some not included. Found here are 65,000 to 90,000 clones, roughly 92% of them singletons; the top ten hold approximately 2.5%. Source: peripheral blood, taken in the first trimester of pregnancy. The receptor source for this set is a female donor with multiple sclerosis, enrolled in a pregnancy study.

CDR3 protein: CASSEGLATHTNSPLHF. The DNA for the CDR3 is TGTGCCAGCAGCGAGGGATTAGCTACACATACTAATTCACCCCTCCACTTT. The chain is built from TRBV21-1 and TRBJ1-6. TRBV21-1 is designated a pseudogene. This CDR3 region has 17 residues.

This chain links TRBV5-1 with TRBJ2-3, with TRBD2 identical over 11 bases. J was trimmed by 5 bases and V by 3 bases; bases with no gene match: 8. CDR1 and CDR2 from the germline V gene are SGHRS and YFSETQ. The CDR3 is made up of 16 amino acids. CDR3 loop: CASSSGTSGFLDTQYF. As DNA, the CDR3 is TGCGCCAGCAGCTCCGGGACTAGCGGATTTTTAGATACGCAGTATTTT.

V usage is TRBV28 and J usage is TRBJ2-1; 9 bases agree with TRBD2. The J segment lost 2 bases and the V segment lost 3 bases, leaving 2 bases of the junction unmatched. Germline CDR1 is MDHEN and CDR2 is SYDVKM. The CDR3 spans 15 residues. CDR3: CASSFSGSAYNEQFF. The CDR3 bases are TGTGCCAGCAGTTTTAGCGGGAGCGCCTACAATGAGCAGTTCTTC.

The chain joins TRBV6-5 to TRBJ1-4, with a possible D match to TRBD1 (6 bases). From germline, CDR1 is MNHEY and CDR2 SVGAGI. The CDR3 covers 15 residues. V was shortened by 0 bases and J by 5 bases, with 10 bases between the two germline ends. CDR3: CASSYSGQGNEKLFF. CDR3 DNA: TGTGCCAGCAGTTACTCGGGGCAGGGGAATGAAAAACTGTTTTTT.

The rearrangement joins TRBV11-3 to TRBJ2-3; D is possibly TRBD1 (7 bases). The germline gives CDR1 SGHNT, CDR2 YENEEA. This CDR3 contains 16 residues. V lost 5 bases, J lost 2 bases, and 17 bases lay in between. The CDR3 nucleotides read TGTGCCAGCAGCATCGGGGCGGGACAGTTCACAGATACGCAGTATTTT. It codes for CASSIGAGQFTDTQYF. The variable domain in full, with the rest retrieved from reference TRBV11-3 and TRBJ2-3, is EAGVVQSPRYKIIEKKQPVAFWCNPISGHNTLYWYLQNLGQGPELLIRYENEEAVDDSQLPKDRFSAERLKGVDSTLKIQPAELGDSAVYLCASSIGAGQFTDTQYFGPGTRLTVL.

This chain uses TRBV7-2 with TRBJ1-2, with a possible D match to TRBD1 (5 bases). CDR1 is SGHTA and CDR2 is FQGNSA in the germline V gene. The length of the CDR3 is 14 residues. V gave up 5 bases and J gave up 5 bases, with 15 bases separating them. The CDR3 coding sequence is TGTGCCAGCAGCCCAGCAGGGCAGAATTATGGCTACACCTTC. As protein: CASSPAGQNYGYTF.

This chain connects TRBV30 to TRBJ1-6; the D is unclear. Germline CDR1 GTSNPN, CDR2 SVGIG (reference sequence). There are 14 residues in the CDR3. Trimming shortened V by 0 bases and J by 8 bases, and 11 bases separated the two germline ends. CDR3 sequence (DNA): TGTGCCTGGAGTGTTATACAGAAAGATTCACCCCTCCACTTT. The encoded protein is CAWSVIQKDSPLHF.

This clone was counted a single time. The CDR3 loop reads CASSTDRRTEAFF. The CDR3 DNA is TGTGCCAGTAGTACGGACAGGAGGACTGAAGCTTTCTTT. V gene TRBV19 combines with J gene TRBJ1-1; 7 bases align to TRBD1. Per germline, CDR1 LNHDA and CDR2 SQIVND (reference sequence). V lost 4 bases and J lost 5; bases outside the gene matches: 4. This CDR3 is built from 13 residues.

The chain joins TRBV27 to TRBJ2-7; no firm D call. The CDR3 totals 13 residues. Trimming shortened V by 1 base and J by 4 bases, and 8 bases separated the two germline ends. Germline V lookup: CDR1 MNHEY, CDR2 SMNVEV (reference sequence). The CDR3: CASSLLSGYEQYF. CDR3 coding DNA: TGTGCCAGCAGTTTATTGTCGGGTTACGAGCAGTACTTC.

The rearrangement links TRBV5-8 to TRBJ1-5; 9 nucleotides align to TRBD1. Germline lookup yields CDR1 SGHTS and CDR2 YDEGEE. Germline trimming cut 3 bases from V and 2 bases from J; bases unmatched to any gene: 3. This CDR3 is 15 amino acids long. Written as DNA, the CDR3 is TGTGCCAGCAGCTGGACAGGGGATGGCAATCAGCCCCAGCATTTT. It is translated as CASSWTGDGNQPQHF.

CDR3 nucleotides: TGTGCCAGCAGAACCGGACAGGGACCGAACACTGAAGCTTTCTTT. Translation gives CASRTGQGPNTEAFF. The chain links TRBV5-5 to TRBJ1-1, with 8 bases that match TRBD1. There are 15 residues in the CDR3. CDR1 is SGHKS and CDR2 is YYEKEE in the germline V gene (reference sequence). Trimming at V came to 5 bases and at J to 1 base, leaving 7 bases not matched to a gene.

The rearrangement uses TRBV4-2 and TRBJ2-1, with TRBD2 matching 7 bases. Trimming took 3 bases from V and 9 from J; bases not matched to a gene: 11. Per germline, CDR1 LGHNA and CDR2 YNFKEQ. This CDR3 comprises 15 residues. CDR3 region: CASSHEKGGGLEQFF. The CDR3 region has the DNA TGTGCCAGCAGCCACGAAAAGGGCGGGGGTCTTGAGCAGTTCTTC.

The CDR3 bases are TGTGCCAGCAGCTTAGGACAACTTGGGGCCAAAAACATTCAGTACTTC. Its translation is CASSLGQLGAKNIQYF. V usage is TRBV7-9 and J usage is TRBJ2-4; D remains unclear. Germline loops: CDR1 SEHNR, CDR2 FQNEAQ (reference sequence). The V end lost 1 base, the J end lost 1 base, and 11 bases lay between the germline ends. The CDR3 is 16 amino acids.

There are a few counts of this clone. The same CDR3 arises from other DNA sequences in this sample as well. This chain uses TRBV9 with TRBJ1-1; D is unclear. There are 13 residues in the CDR3. The germline V and J ends were trimmed by 0 bases and 4 bases, with 7 bases remaining between them. From germline, CDR1 is SGDLS and CDR2 YYNGEE. CDR3 sequence (DNA): TGTGCCAGCAGCGTAGGAGGGAGCACTGAAGCTTTCTTT. Translation gives CASSVGGSTEAFF.

This chain links TRBV15 with TRBJ2-7, with 8 bases aligning to TRBD1. The CDR3 consists of 17 residues. J was trimmed by 3 bases and V by 0 bases; bases with no gene match: 10. Germline loops: CDR1 LNHNV, CDR2 YYDKDF (reference sequence). The CDR3 region is CATSRERGGTGLYEQYF. The CDR3 nucleotides read TGTGCCACCAGCAGAGAGAGAGGGGGGACAGGCCTCTACGAGCAGTACTTC.

The genes are TRBV28 and TRBJ1-5; D not certain. The CDR3 has 15 amino acids. Germline V CDR1 and CDR2: MDHEN, SYDVKM. V lost 2 bases and J lost 2, with 10 bases in between. The CDR3 loop is CASSLEGFGNQPQHF. The DNA for the CDR3 is TGTGCCAGCAGTTTAGAGGGTTTCGGCAATCAGCCCCAGCATTTT.

The V gene is TRBV5-8, the J gene TRBJ2-3; D perhaps matches TRBD2 (5 bases). The V end lost 0 bases, the J end lost 5 bases, and 13 bases lay between the germline ends. Germline lookup yields CDR1 SGHTS and CDR2 YDEGEE. The CDR3 is made up of 15 amino acids. In DNA form, the CDR3 reads TGTGCCAGCAGCTTGGGCCGTCTTCGGGAAGATACGCAGTATTTT. Protein sequence: CASSLGRLREDTQYF.

The chain is built from TRBV28 and TRBJ2-3; TRBD1 agrees at 12 bases. Losses at the gene ends were 3 bases for V and 8 bases for J; bases not matched to a gene: 9. From germline, CDR1 is MDHEN and CDR2 SYDVKM. There are 16 residues in the CDR3. In DNA form, the CDR3 reads TGTGCCAGCAGTTTTTCCGGGACAGGGGGCTCCACTACGCAGTATTTT. Encoded protein: CASSFSGTGGSTTQYF.

The chain joins TRBV27 to TRBJ2-1; TRBD2 agrees at 8 bases. The germline CDR1 and CDR2 sequences are MNHEY and SMNVEV (reference sequence). The CDR3 extends over 18 amino acids. Trimming at V came to 5 bases and at J to 7 bases, leaving 19 bases not matched to a gene. CDR3 coding DNA: TGTGCCAGCAGTCCCCCAAATCAGCGGGAGAAGGTGAGTAATGAGCAGTTCTTC. It translates to CASSPPNQREKVSNEQFF.

This clone was seen only a few times. This rearrangement joins TRBV2 to TRBJ2-7; the D gene is possibly TRBD1 (5 bases). Germline assignment: CDR1 SNHLY and CDR2 FYNNEI. This CDR3 comprises 13 residues. The V and J ends lost 6 bases and 3 bases respectively, with 12 bases between them. CDR3: CASRGRAGYEQYF. The CDR3 nucleotides are TGTGCCAGCAGAGGCAGGGCAGGCTACGAGCAGTACTTC.

The chain has TRBV9 and TRBJ1-1; D may be TRBD1 (6 bases). This CDR3 has 15 amino acids. V gave up 2 bases and J gave up 1 base, with 12 bases separating them. Germline assignment: CDR1 SGDLS and CDR2 YYNGEE. The CDR3 is CASSVHRGGNTEAFF. CDR3 nucleotide sequence: TGTGCCAGCAGCGTCCATAGGGGGGGGAACACTGAAGCTTTCTTT.

V is TRBV5-4 and J is TRBJ2-2; the D is unclear. The CDR3 sequence is 16 residues long. V lost 0 bases to trimming and J lost 0 bases, with 9 bases between them. Germline CDR1 reads SGHNT; CDR2 reads YYREEE (reference sequence). The CDR3 is CASSLELGANTGELFF. The CDR3 bases are TGTGCCAGCAGCTTGGAGCTCGGAGCGAACACCGGGGAGCTGTTTTTT.

The chain employs TRBV29-1 and TRBJ2-3, with 7 bases identical to TRBD2. Germline V gene data show CDR1 as SQVTM and CDR2 as ANQGSEA. The J segment lost 1 base and the V segment lost 0 bases, leaving 10 bases of the junction unmatched. The CDR3 is 17 residues long. The CDR3 nucleotides are TGCAGCGTTGAAGACCTAAAAGCGGGATTTGGCACAGATACGCAGTATTTT. This translates into CSVEDLKAGFGTDTQYF.

The chain combines TRBV6-5 with TRBJ1-3; D gene unclear. The V end was cut by 6 bases, the J end by 0 bases, with 9 bases between. This CDR3 comprises 14 residues. Per germline, CDR1 MNHEY and CDR2 SVGAGI. CDR3 sequence (DNA): TGTGCCAGCAGCGCGGGGAGCTCTGGAAACACCATATATTTT. Translation: CASSAGSSGNTIYF.